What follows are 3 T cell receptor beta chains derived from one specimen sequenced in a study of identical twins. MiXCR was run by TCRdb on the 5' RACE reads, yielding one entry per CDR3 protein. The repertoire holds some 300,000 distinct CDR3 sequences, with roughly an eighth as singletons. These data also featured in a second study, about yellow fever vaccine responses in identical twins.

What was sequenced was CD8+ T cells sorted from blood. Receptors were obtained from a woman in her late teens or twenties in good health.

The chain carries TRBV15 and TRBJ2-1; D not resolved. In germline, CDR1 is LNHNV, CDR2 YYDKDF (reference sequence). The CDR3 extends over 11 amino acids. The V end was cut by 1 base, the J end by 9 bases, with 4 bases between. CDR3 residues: CATSRAGEQFF. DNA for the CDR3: TGTGCCACCAGCAGAGCGGGTGAGCAGTTCTTC.

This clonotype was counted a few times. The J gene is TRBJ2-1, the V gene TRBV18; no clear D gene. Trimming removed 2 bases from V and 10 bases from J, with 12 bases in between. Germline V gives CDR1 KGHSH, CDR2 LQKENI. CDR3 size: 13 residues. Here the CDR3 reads CASSPRYGVEQFF. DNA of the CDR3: TGTGCCAGCTCACCAAGGTACGGCGTGGAGCAGTTCTTC.

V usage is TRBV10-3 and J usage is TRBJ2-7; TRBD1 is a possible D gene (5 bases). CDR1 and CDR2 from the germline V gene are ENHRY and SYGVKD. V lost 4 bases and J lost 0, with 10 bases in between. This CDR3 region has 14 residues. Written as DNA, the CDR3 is TGTGCCATCAGTGGAAAGGACATCTCCTACGAGCAGTACTTC. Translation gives CAISGKDISYEQYF.